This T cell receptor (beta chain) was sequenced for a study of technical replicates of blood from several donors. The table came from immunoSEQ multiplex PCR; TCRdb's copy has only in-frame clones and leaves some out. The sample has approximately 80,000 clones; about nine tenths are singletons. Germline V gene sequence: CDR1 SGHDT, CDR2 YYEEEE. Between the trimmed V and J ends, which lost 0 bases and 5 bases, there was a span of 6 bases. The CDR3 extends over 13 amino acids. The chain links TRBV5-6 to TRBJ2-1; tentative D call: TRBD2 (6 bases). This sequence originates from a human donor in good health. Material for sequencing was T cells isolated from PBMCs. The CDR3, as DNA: TGTGCCAGCAGCTTGGGGGGGGACAATGAGCAGTTCTTC. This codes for CASSLGGDNEQFF.